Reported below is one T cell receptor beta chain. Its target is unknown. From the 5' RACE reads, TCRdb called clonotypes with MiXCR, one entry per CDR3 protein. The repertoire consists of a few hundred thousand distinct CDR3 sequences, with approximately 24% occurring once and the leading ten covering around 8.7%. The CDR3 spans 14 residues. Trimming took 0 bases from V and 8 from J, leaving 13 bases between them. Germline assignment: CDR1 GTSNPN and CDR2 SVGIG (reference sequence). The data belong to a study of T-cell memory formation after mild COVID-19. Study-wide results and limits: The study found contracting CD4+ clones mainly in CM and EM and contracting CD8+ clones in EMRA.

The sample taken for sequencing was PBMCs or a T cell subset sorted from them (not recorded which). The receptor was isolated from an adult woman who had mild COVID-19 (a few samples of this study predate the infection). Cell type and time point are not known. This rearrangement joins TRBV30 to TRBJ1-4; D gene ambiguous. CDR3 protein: CAWSVSLVGEKLFF. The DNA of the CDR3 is TGTGCCTGGAGTGTGTCTCTGGTTGGCGAAAAACTGTTTTTT.